This entry describes one T cell receptor (beta chain). The CDR3 covers 13 residues. CDR1 is SNHLY, CDR2 FYNNEI, per germline. The V end was cut by 7 bases, the J end by 4 bases, with 13 bases between. This entry is derived from a study of control samples from healthy donors and cancer patients. Assay used: immunoSEQ multiplex PCR; TCRdb lists only in-frame clones, some missing. The sample includes around 71,000 clones, just over 90% of them seen just once. The chain couples TRBV2 to TRBJ1-2, with a tentative D call TRBD1 (5 bases). Input material: PBMCs. The source is a woman in her forties or fifties with colorectal cancer. The DNA for the CDR3 is TGTGCCAGCAAGGGCAGGGCGACCTATGGCTACACCTTC. The encoded protein is CASKGRATYGYTF.